This is a list of T cell receptor beta chains from one sample in a study of blood T cells in healthy people across ages. TCRdb processed the 5' RACE reads anew with MiXCR; each CDR3 protein has one entry. Among about 1 million distinct CDR3 sequences, 45% were seen once, and the ten largest hold 18%. Sequenced input: blood. The receptor set was obtained from an older woman in good health. The CDR3 runs from the conserved cysteine through the conserved F or W. Each record gives: V gene, D gene, J gene, clone size, CDR3 protein, CDR3 DNA. A D gene is named only where the DNA matches it firmly. Size is omitted from some rows. Given values are once, few, many or a class for expanded clones.

TRBV12-3/TRBV12-4	TRBD1	TRBJ1-2	few	CASSLRDRTQANYGYTF	TGTGCCAGCAGTTTAAGGGACAGGACCCAAGCTAACTATGGCTACACCTTC
TRBV27	NA	TRBJ2-7	few	CASSLSGLGTGYEQYF	TGTGCCAGCAGTTTATCGGGGCTGGGTACGGGGTACGAGCAGTACTTC
TRBV30	TRBD2	TRBJ2-7	NA	CAWSGRSGGNEQYF	TGTGCCTGGAGTGGCCGTAGCGGGGGCAATGAGCAGTACTTC
TRBV5-1	NA	TRBJ2-5	few	CASSADGMVQETQYF	TGCGCCAGCAGCGCGGACGGCATGGTCCAAGAGACCCAGTACTTC
TRBV7-9	NA	TRBJ2-3	NA	CASSLGERERGTDAQYF	TGTGCCAGCAGCTTAGGGGAGCGGGAGCGGGGGACAGATGCGCAGTATTTT
TRBV21-1	NA	TRBJ2-3	few	CASSKARASGRPDTQYF	TGTGCCAGCAGCAAAGCCAGGGCTAGCGGGAGGCCAGATACGCAGTATTTT
TRBV6-5	NA	TRBJ2-7	few	CASSYTHRVHSYEQYF	TGTGCCAGCAGTTACACACACAGGGTCCACTCCTACGAGCAGTACTTC
TRBV21-1	NA	TRBJ2-2	NA	CASSKDRALTGELFF	TGTGCCAGCAGCAAAGATCGGGCCCTCACCGGGGAGCTGTTTTTT
TRBV4-2	NA	TRBJ2-3	few	CASSQYKLRDTQYF	TGTGCCAGCAGCCAATATAAGCTCAGGGATACGCAGTATTTT
TRBV7-2	TRBD2	TRBJ2-1	NA	CASRSTGTSGTNEQFF	TGTGCCAGCAGAAGTACCGGGACTAGCGGTACCAATGAGCAGTTCTTC
TRBV10-1	TRBD2	TRBJ2-1	once	CASSTSGTSGYNEQFF	TGCGCCAGCAGCACCTCCGGGACTAGCGGATACAATGAGCAGTTCTTC
TRBV6-6	NA	TRBJ2-4	NA	CASVDSLLAKNIQYF	TGTGCCAGCGTAGACAGTTTATTAGCCAAAAACATTCAGTACTTC
TRBV29-1	NA	TRBJ2-2	few	CSAYGPRTGELFF	TGCAGCGCTTACGGACCACGCACCGGGGAGCTGTTTTTT
TRBV2	NA	TRBJ2-7	NA	CASSDPSGSYNEQYF	TGTGCCAGCAGTGACCCCTCGGGCTCCTACAATGAGCAGTACTTC
TRBV27	NA	TRBJ2-3	NA	CASGQLDTQYF	TGTGCCAGCGGACAGCTGGATACGCAGTATTTT
TRBV2	NA	TRBJ2-1	NA	CASSDDGGAYNEQFF	TGTGCCAGCAGTGATGACGGGGGCGCCTACAATGAGCAGTTCTTC
TRBV7-3	TRBD2	TRBJ2-7	NA	CASSLNPSGVSYEQYF	TGTGCCAGCAGCTTAAATCCTAGCGGGGTCTCCTACGAGCAGTACTTC
TRBV11-2	TRBD1	TRBJ1-2	few	CASSLGTGNRYRTF	TGTGCCAGCAGCTTAGGGACAGGGAATCGCTATCGCACCTTC
TRBV5-1	NA	TRBJ2-1	NA	CASSLSGGGAYNEQFF	TGCGCCAGCAGCTTGAGTGGTGGAGGGGCCTACAATGAGCAGTTCTTC
TRBV27	NA	TRBJ2-5	NA	CASSLGGGVLEETQYF	TGTGCCAGCAGTTTAGGGGGGGGCGTTTTAGAAGAGACCCAGTACTTC
TRBV12-5	TRBD1	TRBJ2-3	NA	CASGSAGGTQYF	TGTGCTAGTGGCAGTGCAGGGGGTACGCAGTATTTT